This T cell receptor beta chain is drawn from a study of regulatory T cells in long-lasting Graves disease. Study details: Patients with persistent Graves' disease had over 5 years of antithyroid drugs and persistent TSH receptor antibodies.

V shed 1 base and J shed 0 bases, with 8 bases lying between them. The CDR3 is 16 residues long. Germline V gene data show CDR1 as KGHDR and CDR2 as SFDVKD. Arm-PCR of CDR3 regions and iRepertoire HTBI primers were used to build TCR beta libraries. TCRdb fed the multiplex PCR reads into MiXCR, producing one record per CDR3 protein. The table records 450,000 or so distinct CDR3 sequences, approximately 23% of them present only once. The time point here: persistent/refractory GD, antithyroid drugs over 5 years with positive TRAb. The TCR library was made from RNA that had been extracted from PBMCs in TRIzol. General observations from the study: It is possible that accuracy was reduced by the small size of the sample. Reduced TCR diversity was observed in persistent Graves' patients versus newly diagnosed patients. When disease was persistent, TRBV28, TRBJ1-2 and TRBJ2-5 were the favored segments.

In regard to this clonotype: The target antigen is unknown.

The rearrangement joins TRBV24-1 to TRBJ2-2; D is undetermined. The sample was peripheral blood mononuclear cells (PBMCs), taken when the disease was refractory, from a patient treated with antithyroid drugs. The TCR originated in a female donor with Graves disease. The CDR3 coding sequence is TGTGCCACCAGTGATTTCGGCGCCGCGAACACCGGGGAGCTGTTTTTT. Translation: CATSDFGAANTGELFF.